A selection of T cell receptor beta chains follows, all from one sample in a study of identical twins. TCRdb re-analysed the 5' RACE reads in MiXCR, keeping a single row per CDR3 protein. The data hold hundreds of thousands of distinct CDR3 sequences, with approximately 6% observed a single time. The specimen was naive T cells sorted from blood. These receptors all stem from a man aged 18 to 35 in good health. The CDR3 runs from the conserved cysteine through the conserved F or W. The order of the fields is J gene, V gene, D gene, clone size, CDR3 protein, CDR3 DNA. The D gene is left open where the match is weak. Size is stated for part of the rows, as once, few or many counts, or as a class when the clone is expanded.

j_gene: TRBJ2-7
v_gene: TRBV20-1
d_gene: -
abundance: many
CDR3aa: CSARRVGPYEQYF
CDR3nt: TGCAGTGCAAGGCGGGTAGGTCCCTACGAGCAGTACTTC

j_gene: TRBJ2-1
v_gene: TRBV7-6
d_gene: -
abundance: -
CDR3aa: CASSTRDNHEQFF
CDR3nt: TGTGCCAGCAGCACCCGGGACAACCATGAGCAGTTCTTC

j_gene: TRBJ2-4
v_gene: TRBV12-3/TRBV12-4
d_gene: -
abundance: many
CDR3aa: CASSLKGGRVVENIQYF
CDR3nt: TGTGCCAGCAGTCTAAAGGGAGGCAGGGTCGTTGAAAACATTCAGTACTTC

j_gene: TRBJ2-4
v_gene: TRBV27
d_gene: -
abundance: many
CDR3aa: CASSPDPQLAKNIQYF
CDR3nt: TGTGCCAGCAGTCCGGACCCCCAGCTAGCCAAAAACATTCAGTACTTC

j_gene: TRBJ1-2
v_gene: TRBV5-6
d_gene: -
abundance: many
CDR3aa: CASSLAEYGYTF
CDR3nt: TGTGCCAGCAGCTTGGCTGAATATGGCTACACCTTC

j_gene: TRBJ2-7
v_gene: TRBV5-1
d_gene: -
abundance: many
CDR3aa: CASSPDRRGYEQYF
CDR3nt: TGCGCCAGCAGCCCCGACCGGAGAGGGTACGAGCAGTACTTC

j_gene: TRBJ1-1
v_gene: TRBV15
d_gene: -
abundance: many
CDR3aa: CATSREKGMNTEAFF
CDR3nt: TGTGCCACCAGCAGAGAGAAAGGGATGAACACTGAAGCTTTCTTT

j_gene: TRBJ2-3
v_gene: TRBV9
d_gene: TRBD1
abundance: few
CDR3aa: CASSVDDRATDTQYF
CDR3nt: TGTGCCAGCAGCGTAGACGACAGGGCCACAGATACGCAGTATTTT

j_gene: TRBJ2-7
v_gene: TRBV12-3/TRBV12-4
d_gene: -
abundance: many
CDR3aa: CASSLLGFHEQYF
CDR3nt: TGTGCCAGCAGTTTATTGGGATTCCACGAGCAGTACTTC

j_gene: TRBJ1-5
v_gene: TRBV6-1
d_gene: -
abundance: many
CDR3aa: CASRLEGYSNQPQHF
CDR3nt: TGTGCCAGCAGACTGGAAGGGTATAGCAATCAGCCCCAGCATTTT

j_gene: TRBJ2-7
v_gene: TRBV18
d_gene: TRBD1
abundance: many
CDR3aa: CASSPRQGASYEQYF
CDR3nt: TGTGCCAGCAGTCCGAGACAGGGGGCAAGCTACGAGCAGTACTTC

j_gene: TRBJ2-7
v_gene: TRBV9
d_gene: -
abundance: few
CDR3aa: CASSVDEYEQYF
CDR3nt: TGTGCCAGCAGCGTAGACGAGTACGAGCAGTACTTC

j_gene: TRBJ2-3
v_gene: TRBV6-2/TRBV6-3
d_gene: -
abundance: -
CDR3aa: CANPVRSDLTDTQYF
CDR3nt: TGTGCCAACCCCGTGCGCAGCGACCTCACAGATACGCAGTATTTT

j_gene: TRBJ2-3
v_gene: TRBV20-1
d_gene: -
abundance: many
CDR3aa: CSAGLTSPDTQYF
CDR3nt: TGCAGTGCTGGACTCACTAGTCCAGATACGCAGTATTTT

j_gene: TRBJ2-3
v_gene: TRBV5-1
d_gene: -
abundance: few
CDR3aa: CASGTRDSSTDTQYF
CDR3nt: TGCGCCAGCGGCACGCGGGACAGCTCCACAGATACGCAGTATTTT

j_gene: TRBJ2-7
v_gene: TRBV6-5
d_gene: -
abundance: many
CDR3aa: CASSYVRFSYEQYF
CDR3nt: TGTGCCAGCAGTTACGTCCGCTTCTCCTACGAGCAGTACTTC

j_gene: TRBJ2-3
v_gene: TRBV5-6
d_gene: -
abundance: few
CDR3aa: CASSLLNFLGTDTQYF
CDR3nt: TGTGCCAGCAGCTTGCTGAACTTCTTGGGGACAGATACGCAGTATTTT

j_gene: TRBJ1-2
v_gene: TRBV2
d_gene: TRBD1
abundance: few
CDR3aa: CASRETGGLFGYTF
CDR3nt: TGTGCCAGCAGGGAGACAGGGGGCCTTTTTGGCTACACCTTC

j_gene: TRBJ2-5
v_gene: TRBV12-3/TRBV12-4
d_gene: -
abundance: many
CDR3aa: CASGPTWAQYF
CDR3nt: TGTGCCAGCGGGCCTACTTGGGCCCAGTACTTC

j_gene: TRBJ2-7
v_gene: TRBV12-3/TRBV12-4
d_gene: -
abundance: few
CDR3aa: CASRIRGEGYEQYF
CDR3nt: TGTGCCAGCAGGATCAGGGGTGAGGGCTACGAGCAGTACTTC

j_gene: TRBJ1-5
v_gene: TRBV19
d_gene: TRBD1
abundance: -
CDR3aa: CASSLRTGLNDQPQHF
CDR3nt: TGTGCCAGTAGTCTCAGGACAGGGTTAAACGATCAGCCCCAGCATTTT

j_gene: TRBJ2-7
v_gene: TRBV7-2
d_gene: -
abundance: -
CDR3aa: CASSYREIKAYEQYF
CDR3nt: TGTGCCAGCAGCTACCGGGAAATAAAAGCCTACGAGCAGTACTTC